Included here is one TCR beta chain sequence, with context. Antigen: not known. The sample comes from a study of Ad26.COV2.S vaccination and SARS-CoV-2 variants. For the study at large: Intramuscular Ad26.COV2.S doses were given once or twice, 56 days apart. Study-wide findings and caveats: Measurements of TCR breadth and depth may have given underestimates of the total T cell responses.

The treatment: roughly 19 received Ad26.COV2.S at low or high dose, single or two shots; about 5 received placebo; per-sample allocation not given. Each sample was drawn 63 days after the first injection (of vaccine or placebo). Boston supplied an adult donor aged 18-55 years. The administered vaccine (an Ad26 vector) expressed Wuhan-strain SARS-CoV-2 spike. CDR3 length equals 16 residues. Germline lookup yields CDR1 SGHTA and CDR2 FQGTGA. The V segment lost 5 bases and the J segment 10 bases; nucleotides outside the gene matches: 12. Produced via immunoSEQ multiplex PCR; TCRdb's table is partial and in-frame only. This table holds some 520,000 clones, around 85% found once.

Sequenced here: peripheral blood, sampled in a trial of Ad26.COV2.S vaccine versus placebo. The rearrangement uses TRBV7-3 and TRBJ2-1; TRBD2 aligns across 12 bases. The origin of this receptor is a person aged 18-65 years who received the Ad26.COV2.S COVID-19 vaccine or a placebo. The CDR3 DNA sequence: TGTGCCAGCAGCCCCAACCGACTAGCGGGAGAAGGGGAGCAGTTCTTC. Translated: CASSPNRLAGEGEQFF.